These T cell receptor beta chains were read from a single sample in a study of blood T cell repertoires in COVID-19. Method: immunoSEQ multiplex PCR; TCRdb's copy keeps in-frame clones and lacks some. The table includes more than 300,000 clones, around 82% detected once. The sequenced sample was peripheral blood. The source is a woman between 50 and 59 years old with acute or convalescent COVID-19. CDR3s include the opening cysteine and the closing phenylalanine or tryptophan. The D gene is left open where the match is weak. The listing skips clone size in some rows; elsewhere it reads once, few, many or a size class.

abundance	d_gene	j_gene	v_gene	CDR3aa	CDR3nt
NA	NA	TRBJ2-3	TRBV5-5	CASRPTSIGTDTQYF	TGTGCCAGCAGGCCCACTAGCATCGGCACAGATACGCAGTATTTT
NA	NA	TRBJ2-1	TRBV7-9	CASSLLAPYNEQFF	TGTGCCAGCAGCTTGTTAGCGCCCTACAATGAGCAGTTCTTC
NA	NA	TRBJ1-2	TRBV4-1	CASSHNYGYTF	TGCGCCAGCAGTCATAACTATGGCTACACCTTC
NA	NA	TRBJ1-1	TRBV5-6	CASSPRQAGPKEAFF	TGTGCCAGCAGCCCTAGACAGGCTGGGCCCAAAGAAGCTTTCTTT
NA	NA	TRBJ1-1	TRBV3-1/TRBV3-2	CASSQSTSGWLNTEAFF	TGTGCCAGCAGCCAGAGTACGTCAGGGTGGCTGAACACTGAAGCTTTCTTT
NA	NA	TRBJ1-1	TRBV7-9	CASSFGPEAFF	TGTGCCAGCAGCTTCGGTCCTGAAGCTTTCTTT
NA	TRBD1	TRBJ2-2	TRBV5-1	CATYDGAGGNTGELFF	TGCGCCACCTACGATGGGGCAGGGGGAAATACCGGGGAGCTGTTTTTT
NA	NA	TRBJ1-2	TRBV9	CASTHGGNWANYGYTF	TGTGCCAGTACCCACGGGGGGAATTGGGCTAACTATGGCTACACCTTC
NA	TRBD2	TRBJ2-3	TRBV6-5	CASRGLAGGSDTQYF	TGTGCCAGCAGAGGTCTAGCGGGGGGATCAGATACGCAGTATTTT
once	TRBD1	TRBJ2-7	TRBV10-3	CAIRTGTNRLGEQYF	TGTGCCATCCGGACAGGGACCAATCGCCTTGGCGAGCAGTACTTC
NA	TRBD1	TRBJ1-2	TRBV7-9	CASSLAGTATYGYTF	TGTGCCAGCAGCTTAGCCGGGACAGCTACCTATGGCTACACCTTC
NA	TRBD1	TRBJ1-2	TRBV9	CASSVTGTVYGYTF	TGTGCCAGCAGCGTAACCGGGACAGTTTATGGCTACACCTTC
NA	NA	TRBJ2-3	TRBV12-3/TRBV12-4	CASRAGLGTQYF	TGTGCCAGCAGGGCGGGGTTGGGTACGCAGTATTTT
few	TRBD1	TRBJ1-1	TRBV19	CASSQIFGQGWTEAFF	TGTGCCAGTAGTCAAATATTCGGACAGGGTTGGACTGAAGCTTTCTTT
NA	TRBD1	TRBJ2-5	TRBV12-5	CASVSPGGARETQYF	TGTGCTAGTGTTTCCCCAGGGGGCGCACGGGAGACCCAGTACTTC
NA	TRBD1	TRBJ2-4	TRBV6-5	CASRRGQGQNIQYF	TGTGCCAGCAGACGTGGACAGGGGCAAAACATTCAGTACTTC
NA	NA	TRBJ1-3	TRBV12-2	CASRRVGNTIYF	TGTGCAAGTCGCCGGGTGGGAAACACCATATATTTT
NA	TRBD2	TRBJ2-5	TRBV18	CASYSGGARETQYF	TGTGCCAGCTACAGCGGGGGGGCACGAGAGACCCAGTACTTC
NA	NA	TRBJ1-1	TRBV19	CASLTGGKGEAFF	TGTGCCAGCCTGACAGGCGGTAAGGGTGAAGCTTTCTTT
NA	NA	TRBJ2-7	TRBV14	CASSPITGTYEQYF	TGTGCCAGCAGCCCCATCACAGGGACCTACGAGCAGTACTTC
NA	TRBD2	TRBJ2-3	TRBV10-3	CATLKAGGASTDTQYF	TGTGCCACCCTGAAGGCGGGGGGGGCTAGCACAGATACGCAGTATTTT
NA	NA	TRBJ1-5	TRBV2	CASSEEVLSRPQHF	TGTGCCAGCAGTGAAGAAGTCTTATCGCGGCCCCAGCATTTT
NA	NA	TRBJ2-2	TRBV13	CASSPGQGKVTGELFF	TGTGCCAGCAGCCCCGGGCAGGGGAAGGTCACCGGGGAGCTGTTTTTT
NA	NA	TRBJ1-2	TRBV2	CASSGTANYGYTF	TGTGCCAGCAGTGGGACAGCCAACTACGGCTACACCTTC
NA	NA	TRBJ1-3	TRBV28	CASIDRGSGNTIYF	TGTGCCAGCATCGACCGCGGGAGTGGAAACACCATATATTTT